Below, 25 T cell receptor beta chains from the same sample are listed, as sequenced in a study of T cell repertoires in cytomegalovirus infection. These receptors' antigens are unknown. TCRdb reanalysed the reads using MiXCR and keeps one entry per CDR3 protein. Among about 220,000 distinct CDR3 sequences listed, 35% to 40% were seen once. This specimen consisted of CD8+ T cells from cultured PBMCs, obtained from culture after CMV antigen stimulation. These receptor sequences come from a human donor in good health (CMV status not recorded). Some clones in this sample may be carry-over from other donors' samples.

V and J are TRBV7-6 and TRBJ2-5, with D possibly TRBD2 on 7 matching bases. The CDR3 runs 14 residues. Germline-derived CDR1 and CDR2 are SGHVS and FNYEAQ. Trimming took 5 bases from V and 4 from J, leaving 14 bases between them. The CDR3 DNA is TGTGCCAGCAGCCCCGGGCGGGGGCCAGAGACCCAGTACTTC. It codes for CASSPGRGPETQYF.

This clonotype appeared many times. V gene TRBV7-9 combines with J gene TRBJ2-2; D gene unclear. Germline CDR1 reads SEHNR; CDR2 reads FQNEAQ (reference sequence). Trimming took off 10 bases at V and 0 bases at J, with 18 bases between the two ends. The CDR3 length is 16 residues. DNA of the CDR3: TGTGCCACCCCCGGTCTAGGGATCGCGAACACCGGGGAGCTGTTTTTT. This sequence encodes CATPGLGIANTGELFF.

The chain combines TRBV7-4 with TRBJ1-1; D gene ambiguous. The CDR3 contains 16 residues. From germline, CDR1 is SGHVT and CDR2 SQSDAQ. Trimming removed 0 bases at V and 1 base at J, with 12 bases between. CDR3 DNA sequence: TGTGCCAGCAGCTTAGCGTCGGTGCGGTCGAACACTGAAGCTTTCTTT. Protein product: CASSLASVRSNTEAFF.

The chain joins TRBV7-9 to TRBJ2-4; 10 bases fit TRBD1. The ends lost 5 bases at V and 8 bases at J; junction bases unmatched: 6. The CDR3 has 14 residues. Looked up from germline, CDR1 is SEHNR and CDR2 is FQNEAQ (reference sequence). CDR3 protein: CASSRGTGVDIQYF. CDR3 in DNA: TGTGCCAGCAGCCGCGGGACAGGGGTGGACATTCAGTACTTC.

V usage is TRBV7-3 and J usage is TRBJ2-2; unclear D gene. The V end lost 5 bases, the J end lost 3 bases, and 7 bases lay between the germline ends. The length of the CDR3 is 13 residues. The germline V gene has CDR1 SGHTA and CDR2 FQGTGA. The CDR3 nucleotides read TGTGCCAGCAGCACCGTTGACACCGGGGAGCTGTTTTTT. Translated, it gives CASSTVDTGELFF.

The rearrangement joins TRBV11-3 to TRBJ2-7; 8 bases align to TRBD1. The CDR3 sequence is 14 residues long. V lost 5 bases, J lost 5 bases, and 8 bases stayed unmatched. CDR1 and CDR2 from the germline V gene are SGHNT and YENEEA. The CDR3 nucleotides are TGTGCCAGCAGCCCCGGCAGGGGGCAGGACGAGCAGTACTTC. Its translation: CASSPGRGQDEQYF.

This chain uses TRBV6-1 with TRBJ1-5; no clear D. Germline values: CDR1 MNHNS, CDR2 SASEGT. The CDR3 has 13 amino acids. Between the trimmed V and J ends, which lost 6 bases and 4 bases, there was a span of 10 bases. CDR3 loop: CASSLDKNQPQHF. CDR3 in DNA: TGTGCCAGCAGCCTCGACAAGAATCAGCCCCAGCATTTT.

In regard to this clonotype: A read error is likely, as this CDR3 ends without the conserved phenylalanine or tryptophan. The CDR3 DNA is TGTGCCAGCAGTTCAGCGGACAGTAGCAATCAGCCCCAGCATCTT. This sequence encodes CASSSADSSNQPQHL. The chain links TRBV6-5 to TRBJ1-5; D possibly corresponds to TRBD1 (6 bases). Trimming pared 4 bases from V and 0 bases from J, leaving 10 bases between. The germline gives CDR1 MNHEY, CDR2 SVGAGI. This CDR3 has 15 residues.

The rearrangement links TRBV12-3 or TRBV12-4 to TRBJ1-4; D gene unclear. This CDR3 has 15 residues. The germline V and J ends were trimmed by 5 bases and 3 bases, with 13 bases remaining between them. The CDR3, as DNA: TGTGCCAGCAGTCCATACACGCCAGCTAATGAAAAACTGTTTTTT. Translation: CASSPYTPANEKLFF.

The chain has TRBV10-3 and TRBJ2-3, with 9 bases identical to TRBD2. V gave up 5 bases and J gave up 3 bases; unmatched junction bases: 18. This CDR3 spans 19 amino acids. The germline V gene has CDR1 ENHRY and CDR2 SYGVKD. Here the CDR3 DNA reads TGTGCCATCAGTTCTCAAGGGGGGGTAGCGGGAGTCAGAACAGATACGCAGTATTTT. Amino acid sequence: CAISSQGGVAGVRTDTQYF.

J is TRBJ2-5 and V is TRBV5-2; whether TRBD1, the table's D call, matches the DNA was not checked. TRBV5-2 is listed as a pseudogene. This CDR3 spans 16 amino acids. The CDR3 is CASNLASDSAQETQYF. CDR3 in DNA: TGCGCAAGCAACTTGGCTTCTGACAGCGCACAAGAGACCCAGTACTTC.

The chain links TRBV5-1 to TRBJ2-5; 8 bases fit TRBD1. This CDR3 has 18 residues. V was clipped by 4 bases and J by 0 bases; unmatched bases: 14. Germline assignment: CDR1 SGHRS and CDR2 YFSETQ. CDR3 in DNA: TGCGCCAGCAGCATCCGAGGACAGGGCCCCTTAGACCAAGAGACCCAGTACTTC. Its protein is CASSIRGQGPLDQETQYF. The entire variable domain, with the rest obtained from reference TRBV5-1 and TRBJ2-5, is as follows: KAGVTQTPRYLIKTRGQQVTLSCSPISGHRSVSWYQQTPGQGLQFLFEYFSETQRNKGNFPGRFSGRQFSNSRSEMNVSTLELGDSALYLCASSIRGQGPLDQETQYFGPGTRLLVL.

This rearrangement joins TRBV7-9 to TRBJ1-2; D remains unclear. The ends were cut back, 11 bases at V and 1 base at J, with 14 bases in the middle. Germline assignment: CDR1 SEHNR and CDR2 FQNEAQ (reference sequence). This CDR3 has 13 residues. CDR3 DNA sequence: TGTGCCCTGGACGGTGGAAGTAACTATGGCTACACCTTC. Its protein product is CALDGGSNYGYTF.

As DNA, the CDR3 is TGTGCCAGCAGCCCGGGACAGCTAGTCTCTGGGGCCAACGTCCTGACTTTC. The encoded protein is CASSPGQLVSGANVLTF. This sequence joins TRBV5-4 and TRBJ2-6, with 7 bases identical to TRBD1. V was clipped by 4 bases and J by 0 bases; unmatched bases: 7. The CDR3 is made up of 17 amino acids. The germline gives CDR1 SGHNT, CDR2 YYREEE (reference sequence).

The rearrangement links TRBV6-5 to TRBJ2-7; D is perhaps TRBD1 or TRBD2 (5 bases each). Germline CDR1 reads MNHEY; CDR2 reads SVGAGI. Trimming shortened V by 2 bases and J by 0 bases, and 11 bases separated the two germline ends. The length of the CDR3 is 15 residues. The CDR3 coding sequence is TGTGCCAGCAGTTACGAGGGGTCAAGCTCCTACGAGCAGTACTTC. Its translation is CASSYEGSSSYEQYF.

This rearrangement joins TRBV7-9 to TRBJ2-7; the D is unclear. This CDR3 region has 12 residues. In germline, CDR1 is SEHNR, CDR2 FQNEAQ (reference sequence). The V end lost 8 bases, the J end lost 5 bases, and 13 bases lay between the germline ends. CDR3 DNA: TGTGCCAGCCGTGACTCACTTGACGAGCAGTACTTC. This codes for CASRDSLDEQYF.

This clonotype turned up a few times. This chain connects TRBV20-1 to TRBJ2-3; 13 nucleotides align to TRBD2. Germline V CDR1 and CDR2: DFQATT, SNEGSKA (reference sequence). This CDR3 is 15 amino acids long. V was pared by 5 bases and J by 7 bases, with 9 bases of the junction left unmatched. The CDR3: CSARPRTSGGHTQYF. The CDR3 DNA is TGCAGTGCTCGGCCGAGGACTAGCGGGGGTCATACGCAGTATTTT.

This clonotype was counted only a few times. The rearrangement uses TRBV4-1 and TRBJ1-2; 8 nucleotides align to TRBD1. The CDR3 runs to 16 residues. Germline lookup yields CDR1 MGHRA and CDR2 YSYEKL. V shed 0 bases and J 4 bases; nucleotides not matched to a gene: 7. CDR3 bases: TGCGCCAGCAGCCAAGACCCAGGGGGCGGCTTCTATGGCTACACCTTC. Protein: CASSQDPGGGFYGYTF.

This clonotype was counted between two and nine times. This may be a read error: a much more frequent sequence differs by one nucleotide. This chain joins TRBV9 and TRBJ2-2, with D unresolved. Germline V lookup: CDR1 SGDLS, CDR2 YYNGEE. This CDR3 is built from 14 residues. V lost 0 bases to trimming and J lost 1 base, with 4 bases between them. CDR3 DNA sequence: TGTGCCAGCAGCGTAGGGGGGAACACCGGGGAGCTGTTTTTT. Its translation: CASSVGGNTGELFF.

There are a few counts of this clonotype. The V and J genes are TRBV7-6 and TRBJ1-5, with no clear D. Germline CDR1 and CDR2: SGHVS and FNYEAQ. The CDR3 sequence is 14 residues long. The V end was cut by 5 bases, the J end by 0 bases, with 8 bases between. This CDR3 is CASSRTDSNQPQHF. The DNA of the CDR3 is TGTGCCAGCAGCCGGACGGATAGCAATCAGCCCCAGCATTTT. The full variable domain, rest sourced from reference TRBV7-6 and TRBJ1-5, is GAGVSQSPRYKVTKRGQDVALRCDPISGHVSLYWYRQALGQGPEFLTYFNYEAQQDKSGLPNDRFSAERPEGSISTLTIQRTEQRDSAMYRCASSRTDSNQPQHFGDGTRLSIL.

V gene TRBV27 combines with J gene TRBJ2-7; no definite D call. Deletions cut 4 bases from V and 1 base from J, with 8 bases between. Per germline, CDR1 MNHEY and CDR2 SMNVEV (reference sequence). The CDR3 contains 13 residues. CDR3: CASSSPRSYEQYF. The CDR3 DNA sequence: TGTGCCAGCAGTTCCCCCCGTTCCTACGAGCAGTACTTC.

The CDR3 loop is CASTRRDTEAFF. In DNA, the CDR3 is TGTGCCAGCACCCGGAGAGACACTGAAGCTTTCTTT. V usage is TRBV7-9 and J usage is TRBJ1-1; the D is unclear. This CDR3 spans 12 amino acids. V was trimmed by 7 bases and J by 3 bases, leaving 9 bases between them. Germline loops: CDR1 SEHNR, CDR2 FQNEAQ (reference sequence).

The chain has TRBV10-3 and TRBJ2-1; D uncertain. CDR3 size: 13 residues. The ends were cut back, 8 bases at V and 6 bases at J, with 14 bases in the middle. Germline lookup yields CDR1 ENHRY and CDR2 SYGVKD. For the CDR3, the DNA is TGTGCCATCTGGGTTGCTAGGACCAATGAGCAGTTCTTC. Translation: CAIWVARTNEQFF.

This clonotype was counted between two and nine times. This sequence joins TRBV7-3 and TRBJ2-1; 8 bases are shared with TRBD2. This CDR3 has 13 amino acids. V trimming: 8 bases; J trimming: 8 bases; junction bases outside the gene matches: 8. The V gene's germline CDR1 is SGHTA and CDR2 FQGTGA. CDR3 in amino acids: CASSGGGWDEQFF. CDR3 DNA: TGTGCCAGCTCGGGGGGGGGATGGGATGAGCAGTTCTTC.

Only a few counts were recorded for this clonotype. The chain links TRBV7-3 to TRBJ1-1; D is perhaps TRBD1 (5 bases). This CDR3 spans 13 amino acids. Trimming left V 3 bases short and J 6 bases short, with 11 bases between. Germline-derived CDR1 and CDR2 are SGHTA and FQGTGA. For the CDR3, the DNA is TGTGCCAGCAGCTTGAATCAGGGATCTGAAGCTTTCTTT. The encoded protein is CASSLNQGSEAFF. Drawing the rest from reference TRBV7-3 and TRBJ1-1, the complete variable domain is GAGVSQTPSNKVTEKGKYVELRCDPISGHTALYWYRQSLGQGPEFLIYFQGTGAADDSGLPNDRFFAVRPEGSVSTLKIQRTERGDSAVYLCASSLNQGSEAFFGQGTRLTVV.